This T cell receptor (beta chain) was recovered during a study of cytomegalovirus exposure and HLA in healthy donors. The PCR employed 60 Vbeta primers together with 13 Jbeta primers. Clones were read by immunoSEQ multiplex PCR, and TCRdb kept only the in-frame ones, dropping some. Here the sample spans about 140,000 clones, roughly 80% being singletons. This CDR3 has 17 residues. V was cut by 2 bases and J by 1 base, with 18 bases left in between. Germline values: CDR1 SGHKS, CDR2 YYEKEE (reference sequence). The rearrangement links TRBV5-5 to TRBJ1-1; TRBD1 might be the D (5 bases). The sample consisted of PBMCs. The source is a female donor in good health and CMV-seronegative. CDR3 region: CASSFERGGRGNTEAFF. Written as DNA, the CDR3 is TGTGCCAGCAGCTTCGAGAGGGGAGGACGGGGGAACACTGAAGCTTTCTTT. The full variable domain, completed using reference TRBV5-5 and TRBJ1-1, is DAGVTQSPTHLIKTRGQQVTLRCSPISGHKSVSWYQQVLGQGPQFIFQYYEKEERGRGNFPDRFSARQFPNYSSELNVNALLLGDSALYLCASSFERGGRGNTEAFFGQGTRLTVV.